This T cell receptor (beta chain) was sequenced in a study of cytomegalovirus exposure and HLA in healthy donors. Trimming cost V 0 bases and J 7 bases, with 15 bases left between them. This CDR3 contains 15 residues. The V gene's germline CDR1 is MGHRA and CDR2 YSYEKL. This PCR relied on a set of 60 Vbeta primers and 13 Jbeta primers. Libraries were prepared by immunoSEQ multiplex PCR; TCRdb keeps only in-frame clonotypes and omits some of them. This sample yields 150,000 to 200,000 clones, of which roughly 82% are seen a single time; around 6.6% belongs to the top ten. A word on this clone: The antigen remains undetermined.

General study points: Cytomegalovirus-associated TCR beta chains were listed, numbering over 150. Among TCR sequences, most were rare, though some public TCRs appeared in many donors. Data from an earlier analysis indicated that most TCR beta V segments were productive either about 90% or about 30% of the time.

The V call is TRBV4-1, the J call TRBJ2-5; possible D gene TRBD2, 6 bases. The specimen was PBMCs. This receptor was taken from a man aged 50-59 years in good health and CMV-seropositive. The CDR3 sequence is CASSQERATGGTQYF. The DNA of the CDR3 is TGCGCCAGCAGCCAAGAAAGGGCGACCGGGGGGACCCAGTACTTC.